This entry lists 20 T cell receptor beta chains sequenced from one sample in a study of cytomegalovirus exposure and HLA in healthy donors. A multiplex PCR was run with 60 Vbeta primers and 13 Jbeta primers. Sequencing used immunoSEQ multiplex PCR; TCRdb keeps in-frame clones, though not all of them. Of around 200,000 clones listed, roughly four fifths are singletons. Sequencing was carried out using PBMCs. Receptors originate from a woman younger than 45 in good health and CMV-seropositive.

The J gene is TRBJ1-2, the V gene TRBV29-1; TRBD1 agrees at 8 bases. The CDR3 length is 17 residues. The germline V gene has CDR1 SQVTM and CDR2 ANQGSEA. The junction had 20 bases not matched to a gene; V was cut back by 5 bases and J by 6 bases. The DNA of the CDR3 is TGCAGCGTTAGTCCGACTGGAATATTGCAGGGGGCGCATGGCTACACCTTC. Amino acid sequence: CSVSPTGILQGAHGYTF. The full variable domain, in which reference TRBV29-1 and TRBJ1-2 provide the parts outside the CDR3, is SAVISQKPSRDICQRGTSLTIQCQVDSQVTMMFWYRQQPGQSLTLIATANQGSEATYESGFVIDKFPISRPNLTFSTLTVSNMSPEDSSIYLCSVSPTGILQGAHGYTFGSGTRLTVV.

This sequence joins TRBV5-1 and TRBJ2-7, with D uncertain. From germline, CDR1 is SGHRS and CDR2 YFSETQ. The V gene lost 1 base and the J gene lost 3 bases, with 8 bases spanning the gap. The CDR3 has 13 residues. The CDR3 reads CASSLKSNYEQYF. CDR3 nucleotide sequence: TGCGCCAGCAGCTTGAAATCTAACTACGAGCAGTACTTC.

There are a few counts of this clone. The chain recombines TRBV28 with TRBJ1-2; 8 positions agree with TRBD1. Losses at the gene ends were 2 bases for V and 8 bases for J; bases not matched to a gene: 4. The V gene's germline CDR1 is MDHEN and CDR2 SYDVKM. This CDR3 contains 13 residues. The CDR3 here is CASSLQGARGYTF. The CDR3, as DNA: TGTGCCAGCAGTTTACAGGGGGCAAGGGGCTACACCTTC.

V gene TRBV5-6 combines with J gene TRBJ2-3, with TRBD2 as a possible D gene (6 bases). Germline assignment: CDR1 SGHDT and CDR2 YYEEEE. The V and J ends lost 0 bases and 2 bases respectively, with 7 bases between them. The CDR3 totals 14 residues. In DNA, the CDR3 is TGTGCCAGCAGCTTGGGCGGGGACACAGATACGCAGTATTTT. Translated: CASSLGGDTDTQYF.

V usage is TRBV5-1 and J usage is TRBJ1-1; possibly TRBD1 for D (5 bases). Per the germline V gene, CDR1 is SGHRS and CDR2 is YFSETQ. The CDR3 has 15 amino acids. Trimming left V 0 bases short and J 3 bases short, with 12 bases between. The CDR3 here is CASSLGGKSDTEAFF. For the CDR3, the DNA is TGCGCCAGCAGCTTGGGGGGCAAGTCGGACACTGAAGCTTTCTTT.

In this sample, this clone turned up once. The sample carries other DNA sequences with the same CDR3. The chain links TRBV29-1 to TRBJ2-7; D not resolved. Trimming left V 4 bases short and J 0 bases short, with 7 bases between. The CDR3 has 12 residues. CDR1 is SQVTM, CDR2 ANQGSEA, per germline. The CDR3 DNA follows: TGCAGCGTTGTAACTTCCTCCTACGAGCAGTACTTC. The encoded protein is CSVVTSSYEQYF.

The chain uses TRBV5-1 and TRBJ1-2; 9 nucleotides align to TRBD1. CDR3 length equals 14 residues. V shed 4 bases, J shed 8 bases, and the junction held 9 bases outside the gene matches. Looked up from germline, CDR1 is SGHRS and CDR2 is YFSETQ. Written as DNA, the CDR3 is TGCGCCAGCAGCGCCGGGACAGGGCTGCCCGGCTACACCTTC. It translates to CASSAGTGLPGYTF.

About this clone itself: Within the sample, other DNA sequences also encode this same CDR3. The CDR3 region has the DNA TGCAGCGTTGACCTAAGCACAGATACGCAGTATTTT. Protein product: CSVDLSTDTQYF. This rearrangement joins TRBV29-1 to TRBJ2-3; D not resolved. The CDR3 is made up of 12 amino acids. Germline V lookup: CDR1 SQVTM, CDR2 ANQGSEA. V lost 3 bases and J 0 bases, leaving 4 bases between the germline ends.

The V call is TRBV20-1, the J call TRBJ1-2; D remains unclear. The CDR3 is 10 residues long. Germline V gene lookup returns CDR1 DFQATT and CDR2 SNEGSKA (reference sequence). Between the trimmed V and J ends, which lost 5 bases and 3 bases, there was a span of 4 bases. The DNA of the CDR3 is TGCAGTGCTTCAGACTATGGCTACACCTTC. Translated, it gives CSASDYGYTF.

The CDR3 is CASSYSVQGAYEQYF. CDR3 sequence (DNA): TGTGCCAGCAGTTACTCGGTCCAGGGGGCCTACGAGCAGTACTTC. The rearrangement links TRBV6-5 to TRBJ2-7, with TRBD1 matching over 7 bases. V lost 0 bases to trimming and J lost 2 bases; unmatched junction nucleotides: 4. The CDR3 has 15 residues. Germline CDR1 is MNHEY and CDR2 is SVGAGI.

The rearrangement uses TRBV7-9 and TRBJ1-1; weak D call: TRBD1 (5 bases). Per the germline V gene, CDR1 is SEHNR and CDR2 is FQNEAQ (reference sequence). Trimming took 1 base from V and 7 from J, leaving 10 bases between them. This CDR3 is 13 amino acids long. This CDR3 reads CASSLGGGIEAFF. The CDR3, as DNA: TGTGCCAGCAGCTTAGGCGGGGGGATTGAAGCTTTCTTT.

The rearrangement uses TRBV6-5 and TRBJ2-1; 10 bases map to TRBD2. The trim removed 6 bases at V and 9 bases at J, leaving 11 bases unmatched. This CDR3 spans 15 amino acids. Germline V gene lookup returns CDR1 MNHEY and CDR2 SVGAGI. CDR3 bases: TGTGCCAGCAGGATCTCTCTAGCGGGAGTCGCTGAGCAGTTCTTC. It translates to CASRISLAGVAEQFF.

This clone was seen just once. The chain uses TRBV5-1 and TRBJ2-5, with 8 bases lining up with TRBD1. The J segment lost 2 bases and the V segment lost 4 bases, leaving 4 bases of the junction unmatched. The CDR3 runs to 14 residues. Germline-derived CDR1 and CDR2 are SGHRS and YFSETQ. The CDR3 reads CASSETGVQETQYF. In nucleotides, the CDR3 is TGCGCCAGCAGCGAGACAGGGGTACAAGAGACCCAGTACTTC.

This clone has more than one count but fewer than ten. The V call is TRBV30, the J call TRBJ2-7; the D gene is possibly TRBD1 (5 bases). V dropped 2 bases and J dropped 4 bases, with 9 bases sitting between them. Germline CDR1 is GTSNPN and CDR2 is SVGIG (reference sequence). This CDR3 spans 12 amino acids. CDR3 loop: CAWSSQGYEQYF. CDR3 in DNA: TGTGCCTGGAGTTCGCAGGGATACGAGCAGTACTTC.

The genes are TRBV27 and TRBJ2-7, with D possibly being TRBD2 (6 bases). V lost 9 bases and J 4 bases, leaving 13 bases between the germline ends. The CDR3 sequence is 12 residues long. Germline V gives CDR1 MNHEY, CDR2 SMNVEV (reference sequence). As DNA, the CDR3 is TGTGCCAGTGGGCGGGGTCGGTACGAGCAGTACTTC. The encoded protein is CASGRGRYEQYF.

The rearrangement joins TRBV28 to TRBJ2-7; 8 nucleotides match TRBD1. Germline values: CDR1 MDHEN, CDR2 SYDVKM. The V and J ends lost 5 bases and 4 bases, in that order; junction bases with no gene match: 7. The CDR3 is 14 residues long. CDR3 protein: CASSPDRVGYEQYF. CDR3 nucleotide sequence: TGTGCCAGCAGTCCGGACAGGGTCGGTTACGAGCAGTACTTC. Filled out from reference TRBV28 and TRBJ2-7, the complete variable domain reads DVKVTQSSRYLVKRTGEKVFLECVQDMDHENMFWYRQDPGLGLRLIYFSYDVKMKEKGDIPEGYSVSREKKERFSLILESASTNQTSMYLCASSPDRVGYEQYFGPGTRLTVT.

The rearrangement uses TRBV5-1 and TRBJ2-7, with 9 nucleotides matching TRBD2. With V trimmed by 4 bases and J by 4 bases, 9 bases remained unmatched. The CDR3 consists of 15 residues. CDR1 is SGHRS and CDR2 is YFSETQ in the germline V gene. The CDR3 bases are TGCGCCAGCAGCCTAGGGACTAGCCTCTTTTACGAGCAGTACTTC. Translation: CASSLGTSLFYEQYF.

J is TRBJ1-5 and V is TRBV4-3; D uncertain. V lost 0 bases and J lost 8, with 14 bases in between. The CDR3 is 15 residues long. Germline CDR1 is LGHNA and CDR2 is YSLEER. The CDR3 loop is CASSQDRSPNKPQHF. For the CDR3, the DNA is TGCGCCAGCAGCCAAGATCGGTCGCCGAATAAGCCCCAGCATTTT.

This rearrangement joins TRBV28 to TRBJ1-6; TRBD1 matches 10 bases. The CDR3 consists of 18 residues. J gave up 4 bases and V 2 bases, and 8 bases lay outside the gene matches. Germline CDR1 and CDR2: MDHEN and SYDVKM. The CDR3 DNA reads TGTGCCAGCAGTTTAGGGACAGGGGATCGAATGTATAATTCACCCCTCCACTTT. Its protein is CASSLGTGDRMYNSPLHF.

This clone was found a few times. This chain links TRBV15 with TRBJ1-1; D is perhaps TRBD1 (6 bases). Germline-derived CDR1 and CDR2 are LNHNV and YYDKDF (reference sequence). The CDR3 has 16 residues. V was shortened by 2 bases and J by 5 bases, with 18 bases between the two germline ends. This CDR3 is CATSRFRDRSDTEAFF. CDR3 DNA: TGTGCCACCAGCAGATTTCGCGACAGGTCGGATACTGAAGCTTTCTTT.